The text below deals with one T cell receptor beta chain. The V gene end was trimmed by 3 bases and the J gene end by 4 bases; junction bases not matched to a gene: 5. This CDR3 spans 14 amino acids. From germline, CDR1 is SGHNT and CDR2 YYREEE (reference sequence). This sample was taken from a study of blood T cell repertoires in COVID-19. This table comes from immunoSEQ multiplex PCR, and its TCRdb copy is limited to in-frame clones, with some not included. The sample has 200,000 to 250,000 clones, roughly 88% seen once. V and J are TRBV5-4 and TRBJ1-1, with 8 positions matching TRBD1. The specimen sequenced was peripheral blood. The TCR comes from a man at least 80 years old with acute or convalescent COVID-19. The CDR3 loop reads CASSSHRGGTEAFF. The DNA for the CDR3 is TGTGCCAGCAGCTCTCACAGGGGGGGCACTGAAGCTTTCTTT.